This T cell receptor (beta chain) originates from a study of Ad26.COV2.S vaccination and SARS-CoV-2 variants. Treatment: some 20 received Ad26.COV2.S at low or high dose, single or two shots; several received placebo; per-sample allocation not given. Specimen acquisition occurred on day 63 following the initial vaccine or placebo injection. Adults aged 18-55 years in Boston included the donor. With regard to this clone: Antigen unknown.

Some clones are missing from TCRdb's copy, which holds only in-frame ones; the method was immunoSEQ multiplex PCR. Seen here are under 550,000 clones, 90% observed once, and the top ten hold about 12%. This CDR3 has 11 residues. The germline gives CDR1 SNHLY, CDR2 FYNNEI. V lost 6 bases, J lost 6 bases, and 8 bases lay in between. Whole-study results and caveats: Spike-specific TCR breadth was greater in vaccine than placebo recipients.

This chain connects TRBV2 to TRBJ1-1; TRBD1 is a possible D gene (5 bases). The source was peripheral blood, collected in a trial of Ad26.COV2.S vaccine versus placebo. The receptor was derived from a person between 18 and 59 years old who received the Ad26.COV2.S COVID-19 vaccine or a placebo. The CDR3 DNA follows: TGTGCCAGCAGCTCAGGGTCTGAAGCTTTCTTT. It specifies CASSSGSEAFF.